This is a list of T cell receptor beta chains from one sample in a study of radiotherapy plus CTLA-4 blockade in lung cancer. Assay: immunoSEQ multiplex PCR; the TCRdb copy retains only in-frame clones and omits some. The sample includes some 110,000 clones, roughly 80% seen only once; the top ten take approximately 3.5%. The sample consisted of peripheral blood, taken from a patient treated with radiotherapy plus ipilimumab. All receptors derive from a human donor with non-small cell lung cancer that progressed on radiotherapy plus ipilimumab. Some clones in this sample may be carry-over from other donors' samples. The CDR3 runs from the conserved cysteine through the conserved F or W. Each record gives: clone size, D gene, J gene, V gene, CDR3 protein, CDR3 DNA. D genes are given only for firm matches. Size is omitted from some rows. Given values are once, few, many or a class for expanded clones.

once,-,TRBJ2-5,TRBV7-9,CASSPGTSGRETQYF,TGTGCCAGCAGCCCAGGGACCAGCGGGCGGGAGACCCAGTACTTC
-,-,TRBJ2-7,TRBV4-1,CASSQVEGPDYEQYF,TGCGCCAGCAGCCAAGTTGAAGGGCCCGACTACGAGCAGTACTTC
-,-,TRBJ2-3,TRBV27,CASSVLGGGPITDTQYF,TGTGCCAGCAGTGTGTTGGGTGGGGGGCCAATCACAGATACGCAGTATTTT
-,-,TRBJ2-3,TRBV27,CASSFQGLSTDTQYF,TGTGCCAGCAGTTTTCAGGGGCTAAGCACAGATACGCAGTATTTT
-,-,TRBJ1-2,TRBV11-2,CASSLDVNRDNGYTF,TGTGCCAGCAGCTTAGATGTTAACAGGGATAATGGCTACACCTTC
few,-,TRBJ1-2,TRBV28,CASSLTRLLYGYTF,TGTGCCAGCAGTTTAACCCGGCTCCTCTATGGCTACACCTTC
-,-,TRBJ1-1,TRBV27,CASSFWGELNTEAFF,TGTGCCAGCAGTTTTTGGGGGGAGTTGAACACTGAAGCTTTCTTT
-,TRBD1,TRBJ1-1,TRBV6-1,CASSTGTGVNTEAFF,TGTGCCAGCAGTACCGGGACAGGGGTTAACACTGAAGCTTTCTTT
-,-,TRBJ2-7,TRBV18,CASSPPDDKNYEQYF,TGTGCCAGCTCACCACCGGATGACAAGAACTACGAGCAGTACTTC
-,TRBD1,TRBJ1-6,TRBV10-3,CAIRPGQGAHSPLHF,TGTGCCATCAGGCCCGGGCAGGGGGCTCATTCACCCCTCCACTTT
-,TRBD2,TRBJ2-1,TRBV7-8,CASSLDTGTISPNEQFF,TGTGCCAGCAGCTTAGATACGGGGACTATTTCGCCCAATGAGCAGTTCTTC
once,-,TRBJ2-3,TRBV6-5,CASSYQGQGADTQYF,TGTGCCAGCAGTTATCAGGGGCAGGGTGCAGATACGCAGTATTTT
-,-,TRBJ2-3,TRBV30,CAWSVVTDTQYF,TGTGCCTGGAGTGTAGTCACAGATACGCAGTATTTT
few,TRBD1,TRBJ2-2,TRBV9,CASRGDSAGGELFF,TGTGCCAGCAGAGGGGACAGTGCAGGCGGGGAGCTGTTTTTT
once,TRBD2,TRBJ2-3,TRBV19,CASNPFAGGSTDTQYF,TGTGCCAGTAACCCTTTTGCGGGGGGGTCCACAGATACGCAGTATTTT
-,-,TRBJ1-6,TRBV2,CASSEGTVDSPLHF,TGTGCCAGCAGTGAAGGGACAGTGGATTCACCCCTCCACTTT
-,-,TRBJ2-1,TRBV7-2,CASSSHPNNEQFF,TGTGCCAGCAGCTCTCACCCGAACAATGAGCAGTTCTTC
-,-,TRBJ1-3,TRBV29-1,CSVEAGNTIYF,TGCAGCGTTGAAGCCGGAAACACCATATATTTT
-,TRBD1,TRBJ1-2,TRBV13,CASSLRQGASDYGYTF,TGTGCCAGCAGCTTAAGACAGGGGGCGAGTGACTATGGCTACACCTTC
-,-,TRBJ1-5,TRBV27,CASSPSSGDSNQPQHF,TGTGCCAGCAGTCCCAGCAGTGGGGATAGCAATCAGCCCCAGCATTTT
-,-,TRBJ1-1,TRBV11-1,CASSLAPNTEAFF,TGTGCCAGCAGCTTAGCCCCTAACACTGAAGCTTTCTTT
-,-,TRBJ1-1,TRBV13,CASSPNGPLGTEAFF,TGTGCCAGCAGCCCCAATGGCCCCCTGGGAACTGAAGCTTTCTTT
-,-,TRBJ1-5,TRBV6-5,CASTRGFNQPQHF,TGTGCCAGCACGAGGGGTTTCAATCAGCCCCAGCATTTT
-,TRBD1,TRBJ1-1,TRBV11-2,CASSIEGAPYTEAFF,TGTGCCAGCAGCATCGAGGGGGCTCCTTACACTGAAGCTTTCTTT
-,-,TRBJ1-3,TRBV4-2,CASSQDPAGNTIYF,TGTGCCAGCAGCCAAGATCCAGCTGGAAACACCATATATTTT
-,TRBD1,TRBJ2-6,TRBV10-3,CAISAAGTGSGANVLTF,TGTGCCATCAGTGCCGCCGGGACAGGGTCCGGGGCCAACGTCCTGACTTTC
-,-,TRBJ1-5,TRBV6-1,CASSDRPGFGPQHF,TGTGCCAGCAGTGACAGGCCTGGGTTCGGTCCCCAGCATTTT
-,-,TRBJ2-7,TRBV7-6,CASSLEQYSYEQYF,TGTGCCAGCAGCTTAGAACAGTACTCCTACGAGCAGTACTTC
-,TRBD1,TRBJ2-1,TRBV5-8,CASPSGGEIDEQFF,TGTGCCTCCCCGTCAGGGGGCGAAATCGATGAGCAGTTCTTC
-,TRBD2,TRBJ2-1,TRBV11-2,CASSYRLGSGGYNEQFF,TGTGCCAGCAGCTATAGACTGGGTAGCGGGGGTTACAATGAGCAGTTCTTC
-,-,TRBJ1-1,TRBV7-8,CASSGTNRLNTEAFF,TGTGCCAGCAGTGGGACAAACCGTTTGAACACTGAAGCTTTCTTT
-,-,TRBJ1-1,TRBV6-4,CASREQGGSGEAFF,TGTGCCAGCAGGGAACAGGGAGGTAGCGGTGAAGCTTTCTTT
-,-,TRBJ1-1,TRBV4-1,CASSQDPTNTEAFF,TGCGCCAGCAGCCAAGATCCAACGAACACTGAAGCTTTCTTT
-,-,TRBJ1-5,TRBV5-4,CASSLSGSNQPQHF,TGTGCCAGCAGCTTGAGCGGGAGTAATCAGCCCCAGCATTTT
-,-,TRBJ1-3,TRBV18,CASSPGAHSGNTIYF,TGTGCCAGCTCACCAGGGGCTCACTCTGGAAACACCATATATTTT
-,-,TRBJ1-2,TRBV5-4,CASSLDGGYTF,TGTGCCAGCAGCTTAGATGGGGGCTACACCTTC
-,-,TRBJ1-1,TRBV4-3,CASSQEREPQIHGTEAFF,TGCGCCAGCAGCCAAGAAAGGGAGCCACAGATCCATGGCACTGAAGCTTTCTTT
-,TRBD1,TRBJ1-6,TRBV4-2,CASSQDQTGVSSPLHF,TGTGCCAGCAGCCAAGATCAGACAGGGGTAAGTTCACCCCTCCACTTT
-,-,TRBJ2-5,TRBV6-5,CASSYSAASQTQYF,TGTGCCAGCAGTTACTCCGCGGCTAGTCAGACCCAGTACTTC
-,-,TRBJ2-1,TRBV14,CASSLWTGHSGQFF,TGTGCCAGCAGCCTCTGGACGGGCCACTCGGGGCAGTTCTTC
-,TRBD2,TRBJ2-3,TRBV5-1,CASSSSGVSTDTQYF,TGCGCCAGCAGCTCCAGCGGGGTTAGCACAGATACGCAGTATTTT
few,-,TRBJ2-2,TRBV19,CASSSGGVAGELFF,TGTGCCAGTAGTAGCGGTGGGGTAGCCGGGGAGCTGTTTTTT
-,-,TRBJ2-7,TRBV19,CASSMRGLSYEQYF,TGTGCCAGTAGTATGCGGGGTTTGTCCTACGAGCAGTACTTC
-,TRBD1,TRBJ1-5,TRBV5-1,CASSLGDRKNQPQHF,TGCGCCAGCAGCCTGGGGGACAGGAAGAATCAGCCCCAGCATTTT
-,TRBD1,TRBJ2-1,TRBV4-3,CASSPLPMDRGPYNEQFF,TGCGCCAGCAGCCCTCTACCGATGGACAGGGGACCCTACAATGAGCAGTTCTTC
-,-,TRBJ1-5,TRBV19,CASSIGRYSNQPQHF,TGTGCCAGTAGTATCGGCAGGTATAGCAATCAGCCCCAGCATTTT
-,TRBD1,TRBJ2-7,TRBV5-1,CASSLGQGDNEQYF,TGCGCCAGCAGCTTAGGACAGGGAGACAACGAGCAGTACTTC
-,-,TRBJ1-5,TRBV19,CASTRGRWHF,TGTGCCAGTACCCGGGGGAGATGGCATTTT
-,-,TRBJ1-2,TRBV5-6,CASSRGQNYGYTF,TGTGCCAGCAGTCGAGGACAGAACTATGGCTACACCTTC
-,TRBD1,TRBJ1-4,TRBV6-5,CASSSYGTGVREKLFF,TGTGCCAGCAGTTCTTACGGGACAGGGGTTAGGGAAAAACTGTTTTTT
-,-,TRBJ1-3,TRBV7-2,CASSASFSGNTIYF,TGTGCCAGCTCGGCGAGTTTCTCTGGAAACACCATATATTTT